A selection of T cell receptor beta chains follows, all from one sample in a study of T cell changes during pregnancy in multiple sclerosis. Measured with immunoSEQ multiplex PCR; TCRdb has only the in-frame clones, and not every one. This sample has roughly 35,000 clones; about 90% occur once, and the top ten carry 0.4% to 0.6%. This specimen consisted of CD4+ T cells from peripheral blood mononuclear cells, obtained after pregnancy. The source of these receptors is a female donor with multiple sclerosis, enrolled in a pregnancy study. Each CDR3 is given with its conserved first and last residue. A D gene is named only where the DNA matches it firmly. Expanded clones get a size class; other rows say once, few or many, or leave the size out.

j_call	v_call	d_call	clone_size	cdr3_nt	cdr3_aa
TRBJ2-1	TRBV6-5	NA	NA	TGTGCCAGCAGGACTGGAGGGAACAATGAGCAGTTCTTC	CASRTGGNNEQFF
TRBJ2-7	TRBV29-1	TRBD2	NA	TGCAGCGTTGTGAGGGGAGGGTCCTACGAGCAGTACTTC	CSVVRGGSYEQYF
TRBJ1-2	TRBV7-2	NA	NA	TGTGCCAGCAGCTTAGGGGGGCTCGATGGCTACACCTTC	CASSLGGLDGYTF
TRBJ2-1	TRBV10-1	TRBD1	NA	TGCGCCAGCAGGGGACAGGGAAAGTGGGACAATGAGCAGTTCTTC	CASRGQGKWDNEQFF
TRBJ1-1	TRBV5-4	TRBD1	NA	TGTGCCAGCAGCCGTCCGGGACAGGGGTTTCCTGAAGCTTTCTTT	CASSRPGQGFPEAFF
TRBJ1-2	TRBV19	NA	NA	TGTGCCAGTAATGCGCAGGGAGGACAACTTACTATGCGCTACACCTTC	CASNAQGGQLTMRYTF
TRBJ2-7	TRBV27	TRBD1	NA	TGTGCCAGCAGTCCGTACCCCCGGGACAGGGGCGGCTTTGGGCAGTACTTC	CASSPYPRDRGGFGQYF
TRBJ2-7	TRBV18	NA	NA	TGTGCCAGCTCACCAGGCAGGGGGGCCTACGAGCAGTACTTC	CASSPGRGAYEQYF
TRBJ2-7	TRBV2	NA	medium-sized	TGTGCCAGCAGTAAGGGGTACGAGCAGTACTTC	CASSKGYEQYF
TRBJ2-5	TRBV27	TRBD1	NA	TGTGCCAGCAGTACCACCGGGACAGGGCAAGAGACCCAGTACTTC	CASSTTGTGQETQYF
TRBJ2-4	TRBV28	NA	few	TGTGCCAGCAGCAATGGGGCGGTCAAAAACATTCAGTACTTC	CASSNGAVKNIQYF
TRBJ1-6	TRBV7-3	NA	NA	TGTGCCAGCAGTTGGCAGGGAAATTCACCCCTCCACTTT	CASSWQGNSPLHF
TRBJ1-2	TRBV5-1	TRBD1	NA	TGCGCCAGCAGCTTTGGACAGGGGGCGTATGGCTACACCTTC	CASSFGQGAYGYTF
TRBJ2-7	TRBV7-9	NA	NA	TGTGCCAGCAGCTTGGCCAGAACCTACGAGCAGTACTTC	CASSLARTYEQYF
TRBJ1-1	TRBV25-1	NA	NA	TGTGCCAGCAGTGAAGGGGGAGGGACGAACACTGAAGCTTTCTTT	CASSEGGGTNTEAFF
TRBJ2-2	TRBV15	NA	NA	TGTGCCACCAGCAGAGAACCCCAAGGAGACTATAGAACGAACACCGGGGAGCTGTTTTTT	CATSREPQGDYRTNTGELFF
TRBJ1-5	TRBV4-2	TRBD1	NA	TGTGCCAGCAGCCCGACAGGGGCGGGTCAGCCCCAGCATTTT	CASSPTGAGQPQHF
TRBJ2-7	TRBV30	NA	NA	TGTGCCTGGAGCAGGAGACCCGAGGGATCCGAGCAGTACTTC	CAWSRRPEGSEQYF
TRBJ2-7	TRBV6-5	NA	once	TGTGCCAGCAGCTCATTAAGAGGGGGGGCTGGCGAGCAGTACTTC	CASSSLRGGAGEQYF
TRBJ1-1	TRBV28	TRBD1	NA	TGTGCCAGCACCCCTGGGACAGGGATCACTGAAGCTTTCTTT	CASTPGTGITEAFF
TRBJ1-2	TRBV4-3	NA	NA	TGCGCCAGCAGCCAAGGGAATGTGGGCTTGGGCTACACCTTC	CASSQGNVGLGYTF
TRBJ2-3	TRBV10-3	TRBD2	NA	TGTGCCATTTCGCCAGGGACAGGACTAGCGGGAGCCGGGACAGATACGCAGTATTTT	CAISPGTGLAGAGTDTQYF
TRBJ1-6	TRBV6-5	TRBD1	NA	TGTGCCAGCAGTTACGCTCAGGGGGCACAGAATTCACCCCTCCACTTT	CASSYAQGAQNSPLHF
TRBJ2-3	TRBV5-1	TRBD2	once	TGCGCCAGCAGCTTAGGGGTCGGGGGGTCCACAGATACGCAGTATTTT	CASSLGVGGSTDTQYF
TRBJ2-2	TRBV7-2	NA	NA	TGTGCCAGCAGCTTAGGCATCCGGCCCGGGCAGGGGCCCGGGGAGCTGTTTTTT	CASSLGIRPGQGPGELFF